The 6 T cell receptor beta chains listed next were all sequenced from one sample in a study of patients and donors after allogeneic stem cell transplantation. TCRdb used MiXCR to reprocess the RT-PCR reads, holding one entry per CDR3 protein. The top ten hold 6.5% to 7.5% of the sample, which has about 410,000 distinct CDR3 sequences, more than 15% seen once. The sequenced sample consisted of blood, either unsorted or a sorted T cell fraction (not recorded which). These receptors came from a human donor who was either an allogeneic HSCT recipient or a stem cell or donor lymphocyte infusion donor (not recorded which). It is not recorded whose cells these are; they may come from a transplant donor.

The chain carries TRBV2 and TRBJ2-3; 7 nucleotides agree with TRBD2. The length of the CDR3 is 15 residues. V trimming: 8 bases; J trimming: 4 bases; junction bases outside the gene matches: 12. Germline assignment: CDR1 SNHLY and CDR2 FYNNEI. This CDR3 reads CASESGASRADTQYF. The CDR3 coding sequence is TGTGCCAGCGAAAGCGGGGCTAGCCGAGCAGATACGCAGTATTTT.

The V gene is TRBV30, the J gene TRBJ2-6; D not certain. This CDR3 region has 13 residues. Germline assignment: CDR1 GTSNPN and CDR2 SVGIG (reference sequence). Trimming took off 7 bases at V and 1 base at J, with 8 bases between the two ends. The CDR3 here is CASQHSGANVLTF. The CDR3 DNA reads TGTGCCTCACAGCATTCTGGGGCCAACGTCCTGACTTTC.

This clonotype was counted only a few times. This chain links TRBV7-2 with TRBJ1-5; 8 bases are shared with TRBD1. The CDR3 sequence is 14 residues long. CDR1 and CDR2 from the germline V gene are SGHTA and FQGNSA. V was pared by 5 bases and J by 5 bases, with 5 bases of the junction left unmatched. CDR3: CASSLRTGHQPQHF. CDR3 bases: TGTGCCAGCAGCCTAAGGACAGGGCATCAGCCCCAGCATTTT.

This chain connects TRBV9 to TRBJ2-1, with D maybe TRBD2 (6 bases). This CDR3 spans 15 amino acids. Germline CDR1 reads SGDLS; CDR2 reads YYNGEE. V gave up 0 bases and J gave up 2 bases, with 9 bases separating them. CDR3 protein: CASSVGERAYNEQFF. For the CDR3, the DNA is TGTGCCAGCAGCGTAGGTGAGCGGGCCTACAATGAGCAGTTCTTC.

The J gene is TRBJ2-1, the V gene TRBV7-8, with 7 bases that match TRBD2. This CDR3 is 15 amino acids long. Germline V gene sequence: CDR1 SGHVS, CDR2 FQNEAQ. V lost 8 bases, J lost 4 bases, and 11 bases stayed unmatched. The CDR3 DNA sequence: TGTGCCAGCTCGCCGGGGACTACCCGATACAATGAGCAGTTCTTC. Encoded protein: CASSPGTTRYNEQFF.

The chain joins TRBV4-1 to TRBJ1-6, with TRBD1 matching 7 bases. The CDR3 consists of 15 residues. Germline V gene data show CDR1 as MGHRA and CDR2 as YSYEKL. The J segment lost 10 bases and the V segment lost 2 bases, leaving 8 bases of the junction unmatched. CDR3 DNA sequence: TGCGCCAGCAGCCAACCAAGACAGGGACACTCACCCCTCCACTTT. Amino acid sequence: CASSQPRQGHSPLHF.